A selection of T cell receptor beta chains follows, all from one sample in a study of identical twins. TCRdb called the 5' RACE reads again in MiXCR, with one record for every CDR3 protein. The repertoire holds about 530,000 distinct CDR3 sequences, 13% to 15% seen once, with 0.44% in the top ten. The data also belong to a second study, concerning yellow fever vaccine responses in identical twins.

Sequenced input: CD4+ T cells sorted from blood. These receptor sequences come from a woman under 30 in good health. Each CDR3 is given with its conserved first and last residue.

TRBJ2-3 | TRBV20-1 | CSAISGLPIGDTQYF
TRBJ2-1 | TRBV5-1 | CASSLGTSGNEQFF
TRBJ2-7 | TRBV10-3 | CAISESNPWDSRTYEQYF
TRBJ1-1 | TRBV2 | CASSEAAVGQGRGAFF
TRBJ2-3 | TRBV3-1 | CASSQVGPLTDTQYF
TRBJ2-1 | TRBV7-3 | CASSTQGQGLNNEQFF
TRBJ2-3 | TRBV11-2 | CASSAPFTDTQYF
TRBJ2-2 | TRBV5-1 | CASSLDGTNTGELFF
TRBJ2-5 | TRBV5-4 | CASSSWWDRGLETQYF
TRBJ2-2 | TRBV6-2/TRBV6-3 | CASRERAPAGELFF
TRBJ2-7 | TRBV14 | CASSKSRRGLYEQYF
TRBJ2-2 | TRBV27 | CASSLRQLGTGELFF
TRBJ1-2 | TRBV21-1 | CASSKSEDRATNYGYTF
TRBJ2-1 | TRBV21-1 | CASSKRPVGQGSYNEQFF
TRBJ2-1 | TRBV2 | CASFSGGGYNEQFF
TRBJ2-5 | TRBV12-3/TRBV12-4 | CASSFGGGFGETQYF
TRBJ2-5 | TRBV4-1 | CASSQELKETQYF
TRBJ2-3 | TRBV5-1 | CASSSRQETDTQYF
TRBJ2-7 | TRBV10-3 | CAISVQGSSYEQYF
TRBJ2-3 | TRBV10-3 | CAIPWIRDRVISDTQYF
TRBJ2-6 | TRBV29-1 | CSVGLTSSGANVLTF
TRBJ1-1 | TRBV12-3/TRBV12-4 | CASRPRVAGGTEAFF
TRBJ2-7 | TRBV27 | CASSVPGSEQYF
TRBJ1-1 | TRBV6-1 | CASSGGRHTEAFF
TRBJ2-7 | TRBV6-1 | CASSKRVPQGGNYYEQYF
TRBJ2-3 | TRBV7-9 | CASSLGPAPSTDTQYF
TRBJ1-1 | TRBV4-1 | CASSHIIGKVPEAFF
TRBJ2-1 | TRBV5-1 | CASSLRGALEQFF
TRBJ1-1 | TRBV7-9 | CASRTGGSAEAFF